These T cell receptor beta chains were read from a single sample in a study of blood T cell repertoires in COVID-19. Generated by immunoSEQ multiplex PCR, the TCRdb table keeps only in-frame clones and is missing some. The sample gives about 85,000 clones, roughly 84% of which show up once; roughly 10% is in the top ten. Sequenced input: peripheral blood. These TCRs come from a man between 70 and 80 years old with acute or convalescent COVID-19. Each CDR3 is given with its conserved first and last residue. D genes are given only for firm matches. A clone size is listed for some rows: how often the clone was seen (once, few, many), or a class if it is expanded.

d_call,v_call,j_call,clone_size,cdr3_aa,cdr3_nt
TRBD1,TRBV13,TRBJ2-2,NA,CASSPGGVITGELFF,TGTGCCAGCAGCCCAGGGGGCGTAATCACCGGGGAGCTGTTTTTT
NA,TRBV28,TRBJ2-1,few,CASSEGVYNEQFF,TGTGCCAGCAGTGAAGGGGTCTACAATGAGCAGTTCTTC
TRBD2,TRBV19,TRBJ2-1,once,CASSIGGGIYNEQFF,TGTGCCAGTAGTATTGGCGGGGGGATCTACAATGAGCAGTTCTTC
NA,TRBV7-9,TRBJ1-1,NA,CASSLGDRTEAFF,TGTGCCAGCAGCCTGGGAGATCGCACTGAAGCTTTCTTT
NA,TRBV28,TRBJ2-5,NA,CASSSPDRQETQYF,TGTGCCAGCAGTTCTCCCGATAGACAAGAGACCCAGTACTTC
TRBD1,TRBV19,TRBJ2-2,NA,CASSKGTGVTGELFF,TGTGCCAGTAGTAAGGGAACAGGGGTGACCGGGGAGCTGTTTTTT
NA,TRBV5-1,TRBJ1-1,NA,CASSQMEPGQLNTEAFF,TGCGCCAGCAGCCAGATGGAGCCCGGACAACTGAACACTGAAGCTTTCTTT
TRBD2,TRBV2,TRBJ2-3,once,CASREAGVDTDTQYF,TGTGCCAGCCGAGAGGCGGGGGTCGACACAGATACGCAGTATTTT
NA,TRBV2,TRBJ2-2,NA,CASSEVAGNTGELFF,TGTGCCAGCAGTGAAGTGGCGGGGAACACCGGGGAGCTGTTTTTT
NA,TRBV5-8,TRBJ1-1,once,CARPRGPAVNTEAFF,TGTGCCAGGCCCAGGGGCCCAGCAGTAAACACTGAAGCTTTCTTT
NA,TRBV19,TRBJ1-1,NA,CASRDSPTNTEAFF,TGTGCCAGTAGGGACAGCCCTACGAACACTGAAGCTTTCTTT
TRBD2,TRBV24-1,TRBJ2-5,NA,CATSDPGGAGETQYF,TGTGCCACCAGTGATCCGGGGGGGGCTGGGGAGACCCAGTACTTC
NA,TRBV5-6,TRBJ2-3,NA,CASSSLDSRGTDTQYF,TGTGCCAGCAGCTCCCTTGACAGTAGAGGCACAGATACGCAGTATTTT
TRBD1,TRBV3-1/TRBV3-2,TRBJ1-1,few,CASSPSRQGEAFF,TGTGCCAGCAGTCCTTCAAGACAGGGAGAAGCTTTCTTT
NA,TRBV7-2,TRBJ1-3,NA,CASSLESPRNTIYF,TGTGCCAGCAGCTTAGAGTCCCCTAGAAACACCATATATTTT
TRBD1,TRBV28,TRBJ1-4,once,CASGTGVEKLFF,TGTGCCTCCGGGACAGGGGTTGAAAAACTGTTTTTT
TRBD1,TRBV6-5,TRBJ2-3,NA,CASSLQGTDTQYF,TGTGCCAGCAGTTTACAGGGGACAGATACGCAGTATTTT
NA,TRBV30,TRBJ1-6,NA,CAWSPGLGNNSPLHF,TGTGCCTGGAGCCCGGGACTCGGAAACAATTCACCCCTCCACTTT
NA,TRBV19,TRBJ1-5,NA,CASTGQTFFSNQPQHF,TGTGCCAGTACAGGGCAGACCTTTTTTAGCAATCAGCCCCAGCATTTT
NA,TRBV10-3,TRBJ2-4,NA,CAISESVQAKNIQYF,TGTGCCATCAGTGAGTCAGTGCAGGCCAAAAACATTCAGTACTTC
NA,TRBV5-6,TRBJ1-4,NA,CASSLVGTPNEKLFF,TGTGCCAGCAGCTTGGTTGGGACACCTAATGAAAAACTGTTTTTT
TRBD2,TRBV10-3,TRBJ2-7,NA,CAISESTASGTYEQYF,TGTGCCATCAGTGAGTCGACGGCTAGCGGCACCTACGAGCAGTACTTC
NA,TRBV20-1,TRBJ1-1,NA,CSASAGVKAFF,TGCAGTGCTAGTGCGGGGGTGAAGGCTTTCTTT
NA,TRBV11-1,TRBJ2-2,NA,CASSLEGLRGTGELFF,TGTGCCAGCAGCTTGGAGGGGCTGCGAGGCACCGGGGAGCTGTTTTTT
TRBD1,TRBV3-1/TRBV3-2,TRBJ2-7,NA,CASSRRQGSYEQYF,TGTGCCAGCAGCCGGAGACAGGGCTCCTACGAGCAGTACTTC
NA,TRBV7-3,TRBJ1-2,NA,CASSLAGNYGYTF,TGTGCCAGCAGCTTAGCAGGGAACTATGGCTACACCTTC
NA,TRBV4-1,TRBJ2-2,NA,CASSQEALANTGELFF,TGCGCCAGCAGCCAAGAGGCCCTCGCGAACACCGGGGAGCTGTTTTTT
NA,TRBV7-2,TRBJ2-5,NA,CASSPYGGGGETQYF,TGTGCCAGCAGCCCGTACGGGGGAGGGGGTGAGACCCAGTACTTC
NA,TRBV7-9,TRBJ2-6,NA,CASSITGFGANVLTF,TGTGCCAGCAGCATAACAGGGTTTGGGGCCAACGTCCTGACTTTC
NA,TRBV2,TRBJ2-5,once,CASSQLETQYF,TGTGCCAGCTCCCAACTGGAGACCCAGTACTTC
NA,TRBV5-5,TRBJ1-2,few,CASSPAPGTIYGYTF,TGTGCCAGCAGCCCTGCCCCAGGGACTATCTATGGCTACACCTTC
NA,TRBV28,TRBJ1-3,NA,CATSLAAVKYTIYF,TGTGCCACCTCGCTGGCGGCAGTTAAATACACCATATATTTT
NA,TRBV11-2,TRBJ2-5,NA,CASSPLLASQETQYF,TGTGCCAGCAGCCCACTACTAGCCTCCCAAGAGACCCAGTACTTC
NA,TRBV19,TRBJ2-1,NA,CASRDGGRNEQFF,TGTGCCAGCAGGGACGGGGGTAGGAATGAGCAGTTCTTC
TRBD1,TRBV28,TRBJ1-4,many,CASSPPDRVREKLFF,TGTGCCAGCAGTCCTCCCGACAGGGTGCGTGAAAAACTGTTTTTT
NA,TRBV15,TRBJ2-2,few,CATSRGGATGELFF,TGTGCCACCAGCAGGGGGGGGGCCACCGGGGAGCTGTTTTTT
NA,TRBV2,TRBJ2-1,few,CASSPDQGFYNEQFF,TGTGCCAGCAGCCCTGACCAGGGATTCTACAATGAGCAGTTCTTC
TRBD1,TRBV28,TRBJ1-3,NA,CASTETGIQGNTIYF,TGTGCCAGCACCGAGACAGGGATACAGGGAAACACCATATATTTT
NA,TRBV6-2/TRBV6-3,TRBJ2-4,NA,CASSGTVAKNIQYF,TGTGCCAGCAGCGGGACTGTAGCCAAAAACATTCAGTACTTC
NA,TRBV7-2,TRBJ2-2,NA,CASRQRTNTGELFF,TGTGCCAGCAGACAAAGGACTAACACCGGGGAGCTGTTTTTT
NA,TRBV20-1,TRBJ1-3,once,CSASGARIGSGNTIYF,TGCAGTGCTAGTGGGGCCCGAATCGGCTCTGGAAACACCATATATTTT
NA,TRBV6-4,TRBJ2-3,once,CASSDPRGDTQYF,TGTGCCAGCAGTGACCCCAGGGGAGATACGCAGTATTTT
TRBD1,TRBV7-8,TRBJ1-3,few,CASSVTGGQFSGNTIYF,TGTGCCAGCAGCGTTACAGGGGGCCAATTTTCTGGAAACACCATATATTTT
TRBD1,TRBV28,TRBJ2-3,NA,CASKVTGGTDTQYF,TGTGCCAGCAAAGTTACAGGGGGCACAGATACGCAGTATTTT
NA,TRBV10-3,TRBJ1-3,NA,CAISGLGGDTIYF,TGTGCCATCAGCGGACTTGGCGGGGACACCATATATTTT
TRBD2,TRBV27,TRBJ2-5,NA,CASSSPGRGGRETQYF,TGTGCCAGCAGTTCCCCCGGACGGGGGGGCCGGGAGACCCAGTACTTC
TRBD1,TRBV4-1,TRBJ1-2,NA,CASSQDKQGWGGYTF,TGCGCCAGCAGCCAAGATAAACAGGGGTGGGGGGGCTACACCTTC
NA,TRBV5-1,TRBJ1-1,NA,CASSLTENTEAFF,TGCGCCAGCAGCTTGACAGAGAACACTGAAGCTTTCTTT
NA,TRBV6-5,TRBJ1-2,NA,CASTWERAFYGYTF,TGTGCCAGCACCTGGGAGAGGGCTTTCTATGGCTACACCTTC
TRBD1,TRBV28,TRBJ1-6,NA,CASSLAGGFNSPLHF,TGTGCCAGCAGTTTAGCAGGGGGTTTTAATTCACCCCTCCACTTT
NA,TRBV28,TRBJ2-5,NA,CASRLTGQETQYF,TGTGCCAGCAGATTGACAGGCCAAGAGACCCAGTACTTC
TRBD2,TRBV10-3,TRBJ2-7,NA,CAISEPLAGATYEQYF,TGTGCCATCAGTGAGCCCCTAGCGGGAGCAACCTACGAGCAGTACTTC
NA,TRBV2,TRBJ2-7,NA,CASSDPGRPSYEQYF,TGTGCCAGCAGTGATCCCGGCAGGCCTTCCTACGAGCAGTACTTC
TRBD1,TRBV5-6,TRBJ1-1,NA,CASSPGQGGEAFF,TGTGCCAGCAGCCCCGGACAGGGTGGTGAAGCTTTCTTT